Below, 23 T cell receptor beta chains from the same sample are listed, as sequenced in a study of vaccination and CD4 T cells after COVID-19. Sequenced with the Oncomine TCR Beta short-read assay was DNA taken from cultured CD4+ T cells. TCRdb reprocessed the PCR reads with MiXCR, giving one entry per CDR3 protein. This table holds 16,000 or so distinct CDR3 sequences, 43% found once. For these receptors, no antigen is known. Described treatment: approximately 11-day PBMC culture with coronavirus spike peptide pools or control peptides (ViraFEST assay). Sequences were derived from CD4+ T cells from blood, cultured in vitro, sampled after SARS-CoV-2 vaccination. These receptors all stem from a human donor who had recovered from COVID-19.

This clonotype was observed a handful of times. The chain combines TRBV5-1 with TRBJ2-5, with 8 bases fitting TRBD1. With V trimmed by 8 bases and J by 2 bases, 8 bases remained unmatched. This CDR3 contains 14 residues. Germline CDR1 SGHRS, CDR2 YFSETQ. CDR3 sequence reads: CASTRGQGQETQYF. CDR3 DNA: TGCGCCAGTACCCGCGGACAGGGACAAGAGACCCAGTACTTC.

This clonotype was observed a few times. The chain carries TRBV7-9 and TRBJ2-6; D not resolved. V was clipped by 7 bases and J by 0 bases, with 13 bases between them. This CDR3 spans 16 amino acids. Germline values: CDR1 SEHNR, CDR2 FQNEAQ (reference sequence). CDR3 loop: CASTLQFSSGANVLTF. The DNA of the CDR3 is TGTGCCAGCACGCTACAGTTCTCCTCTGGGGCCAACGTCCTGACTTTC.

As regards this clonotype: The limits of the CDR3 on the DNA are not certain, so only TCRdb's listed CDR3 is given. V is TRBV7-5 and J is TRBJ1-5; TRBD1 is the table's D call, not checked against the DNA. TRBV7-5 is deemed a pseudogene. Both ends counted, the CDR3 spans 18 residues. CDR3 protein: CISVSEAWTGPGNQPQHF.

This clonotype is medium-sized (0.01 to 0.1%). The J gene is TRBJ2-7, the V gene TRBV7-2; D perhaps matches TRBD1 (5 bases). V was pared by 1 base and J by 13 bases, with 11 bases between. This CDR3 spans 11 amino acids. CDR1 SGHTA and CDR2 FQGNSA come from the germline V gene. The CDR3 loop reads CASSLEYDRYF. For the CDR3, the DNA is TGTGCCAGCAGCTTAGAATACGACAGATACTTC. The whole variable domain, filled in from reference TRBV7-2 and TRBJ2-7, reads GAGVSQSPSNKVTEKGKDVELRCDPISGHTALYWYRQSLGQGLEFLIYFQGNSAPDKSGLPSDRFSAERTGGSVSTLTIQRTQQEDSAVYLCASSLEYDRYFGPGTRLTVT.

A few counts support this clonotype. This chain links TRBV7-3 with TRBJ2-5; TRBD1 might be the D (6 bases). The CDR3 covers 15 residues. V was clipped by 3 bases and J by 1 base, with 12 bases between them. Germline V lookup: CDR1 SGHTA, CDR2 FQGTGA. The CDR3 DNA follows: TGTGCCAGCAGCTTCAGGGGCCAATCCCAAGAGACCCAGTACTTC. Translated: CASSFRGQSQETQYF.

This sequence joins TRBV28 and TRBJ2-6, with D uncertain. Germline-derived CDR1 and CDR2 are MDHEN and SYDVKM. This CDR3 is 16 amino acids long. Deletions cut 2 bases from V and 0 bases from J, with 8 bases between. The CDR3 DNA follows: TGTGCCAGCAGTTTACCAGGTGGCTCTGGGGCCAACGTCCTGACTTTC. Its protein is CASSLPGGSGANVLTF.

This sequence joins TRBV3-1 and TRBJ1-1; 9 bases fit TRBD1. The ends lost 4 bases at V and 2 bases at J; junction bases unmatched: 2. This CDR3 spans 14 amino acids. Germline loops: CDR1 LGHDT, CDR2 YNNKEL (reference sequence). The CDR3 region is CASSRTGANTEAFF. DNA for the CDR3: TGTGCCAGCAGCCGGACAGGGGCAAACACTGAAGCTTTCTTT. The full variable domain, rest sourced from reference TRBV3-1 and TRBJ1-1, is DTAVSQTPKYLVTQMGNDKSIKCEQNLGHDTMYWYKQDSKKFLKIMFSYNNKELIINETVPNRFSPKSPDKAHLNLHINSLELGDSAVYFCASSRTGANTEAFFGQGTRLTVV.

The J gene is TRBJ2-5, the V gene TRBV6-2 or TRBV6-3; perhaps TRBD1 as D (5 bases). The V and J ends lost 10 bases and 5 bases respectively, with 11 bases between them. The CDR3 is made up of 11 amino acids. Per the germline V gene, CDR1 is MNHEY and CDR2 is SVGEGT. The CDR3 nucleotides read TGTGCCACACAGGATGGGGAGACCCAGTACTTC. Translating gives CATQDGETQYF.

The chain is built from TRBV7-9 and TRBJ1-2; 7 bases agree with TRBD1. The CDR3 is made up of 13 amino acids. Trimming cost V 5 bases and J 4 bases; bases outside gene matches: 4. Germline CDR1 is SEHNR and CDR2 is FQNEAQ (reference sequence). In DNA, the CDR3 is TGTGCCAGCAGCAATAGGGGGCCCTATGGCTACACCTTC. Its translation is CASSNRGPYGYTF.

This clonotype was found a few times. The chain uses TRBV6-2 or TRBV6-3 and TRBJ1-2; tentative D call: TRBD1 (5 bases). Germline CDR1 MNHEY, CDR2 SVGEGT. This CDR3 has 13 amino acids. The V gene lost 2 bases and the J gene lost 1 base, with 5 bases spanning the gap. The CDR3 is CASSYDSNYGYTF. CDR3 nucleotide sequence: TGTGCCAGCAGTTACGACAGTAACTATGGCTACACCTTC.

This clonotype was observed a few times. The chain has TRBV7-2 and TRBJ1-2; D remains unclear. Trimming cost V 1 base and J 8 bases, with 11 bases left between them. Germline V gene lookup returns CDR1 SGHTA and CDR2 FQGNSA. The CDR3 length is 13 residues. The CDR3 region has the DNA TGTGCCAGCAGCTTAGGCAGTAGTTTAGGCTACACCTTC. It is translated as CASSLGSSLGYTF.

The chain joins TRBV7-9 to TRBJ2-7, with 11 nucleotides matching TRBD1. CDR3 length: 14 amino acids. Germline CDR1 SEHNR, CDR2 FQNEAQ (reference sequence). Trimming removed 4 bases from V and 2 bases from J; junction bases left unmatched: 1. CDR3 in amino acids: CASSSGQGAYEQYF. CDR3 nucleotides: TGTGCCAGCAGCTCGGGACAGGGGGCCTACGAGCAGTACTTC.

V and J are TRBV30 and TRBJ2-3; 7 nucleotides line up with TRBD2. The CDR3 covers 12 residues. The junction had 1 base not matched to a gene; V was cut back by 5 bases and J by 2 bases. CDR1 GTSNPN and CDR2 SVGIG come from the germline V gene (reference sequence). CDR3 in amino acids: CAWGRDTDTQYF. The CDR3, as DNA: TGTGCCTGGGGGAGGGACACAGATACGCAGTATTTT.

This clonotype was seen a few times. The chain couples TRBV7-9 to TRBJ2-5; 7 nucleotides align to TRBD1. CDR1 is SEHNR and CDR2 is FQNEAQ in the germline V gene (reference sequence). This CDR3 has 14 residues. The V and J ends lost 0 bases and 4 bases, in that order; junction bases with no gene match: 2. The CDR3, as DNA: TGTGCCAGCAGCTTAGCGACAGGGAGAGAGACCCAGTACTTC. Translation: CASSLATGRETQYF.

This clonotype was observed a few times. The chain carries TRBV6-1 and TRBJ2-7; maybe TRBD2 (7 bases). Per the germline V gene, CDR1 is MNHNS and CDR2 is SASEGT. This CDR3 is 15 amino acids long. Trimming shortened V by 6 bases and J by 3 bases, and 18 bases separated the two germline ends. CDR3 region: CASSPRGGRGYEQYF. CDR3 nucleotide sequence: TGTGCCAGCAGCCCAAGGGGGGGCAGGGGCTACGAGCAGTACTTC.

CDR3 protein: CATSRDVIAETQYF. The CDR3 coding sequence is TGTGCCACCAGCAGAGATGTGATAGCGGAGACCCAGTACTTC. This sequence joins TRBV15 and TRBJ2-5; tentative D call: TRBD2 (5 bases). This CDR3 is built from 14 residues. CDR1 and CDR2 from the germline V gene are LNHNV and YYDKDF (reference sequence). The V end lost 0 bases, the J end lost 5 bases, and 10 bases lay between the germline ends.

J is TRBJ1-1 and V is TRBV6-5, with D unclear. In germline, CDR1 is MNHEY, CDR2 SVGAGI. This CDR3 contains 14 residues. Trimming removed 0 bases from V and 4 bases from J, with 9 bases in between. The CDR3: CASSYSDAGTEAFF. The CDR3 nucleotides are TGTGCCAGCAGTTACTCAGACGCGGGCACTGAAGCTTTCTTT.

There are a few counts of this clonotype. The rearrangement joins TRBV6-1 to TRBJ1-2; D gene unclear. The germline CDR1 and CDR2 sequences are MNHNS and SASEGT. This CDR3 is 11 amino acids long. The germline V and J ends were trimmed by 7 bases and 5 bases, with 8 bases remaining between them. The CDR3 DNA sequence: TGTGCCAGCACCGACGGGTATGGCTACACCTTC. Its protein is CASTDGYGYTF.

The rearrangement uses TRBV28 and TRBJ1-3, with D perhaps TRBD1 (6 bases). Trimming took off 6 bases at V and 5 bases at J, with 11 bases between the two ends. Looked up from germline, CDR1 is MDHEN and CDR2 is SYDVKM. This CDR3 spans 13 amino acids. The CDR3 is CASSRTGRNTIYF. CDR3 nucleotide sequence: TGTGCCAGCAGCCGAACAGGGAGAAACACCATATATTTT.

The chain employs TRBV12-3 or TRBV12-4 and TRBJ2-3; 16 bases map to TRBD2. The CDR3 spans 18 residues. V lost 3 bases and J lost 2; bases outside the gene matches: 5. CDR3 nucleotide sequence: TGTGCCAGCAGTTTGGGGACTAGCGGGAGGGGAAACACAGATACGCAGTATTTT. This sequence encodes CASSLGTSGRGNTDTQYF.

This clonotype was seen more than once but under ten times. The chain couples TRBV19 to TRBJ1-2, with D possibly TRBD1 on 5 matching bases. This CDR3 spans 16 amino acids. Between the trimmed V and J ends, which lost 0 bases and 7 bases, there was a span of 18 bases. In germline, CDR1 is LNHDA, CDR2 SQIVND (reference sequence). This chain's CDR3 is CASSIEGGTPWGGYTF. CDR3 nucleotides: TGTGCCAGTAGTATAGAGGGGGGGACGCCCTGGGGTGGCTACACCTTC. Based on the CDR3 plus reference TRBV19 and TRBJ1-2, the full variable domain is DGGITQSPKYLFRKEGQNVTLSCEQNLNHDAMYWYRQDPGQGLRLIYYSQIVNDFQKGDIAEGYSVSREKKESFPLTVTSAQKNPTAFYLCASSIEGGTPWGGYTFGSGTRLTVV.

CDR3 loop: CASTQRENTQYF. DNA for the CDR3: TGTGCCAGCACCCAGCGGGAGAATACGCAGTATTTT. The J gene is TRBJ2-3, the V gene TRBV7-9; TRBD2 agrees at 8 bases. Germline V gives CDR1 SEHNR, CDR2 FQNEAQ (reference sequence). V lost 7 bases and J lost 7; bases outside the gene matches: 4. The CDR3 runs 12 residues.

By frequency in the sample, this clonotype is medium-sized. The genes are TRBV7-8 and TRBJ2-7, with 10 bases matching TRBD1. The CDR3 length is 15 residues. Germline V gene sequence: CDR1 SGHVS, CDR2 FQNEAQ. J was trimmed by 4 bases and V by 5 bases; bases with no gene match: 8. CDR3 amino acids: CASSIGQGDLYEQYF. The CDR3 coding sequence is TGTGCCAGCAGCATAGGACAGGGGGATCTTTACGAGCAGTACTTC.